Listed below are T cell receptor beta chains from one sample, sequenced in a study of blood T cell repertoires in COVID-19. Profiled with immunoSEQ multiplex PCR; TCRdb holds only in-frame clones, not every one. The sample lists about 190,000 clones, over 75% occurring once. Sequenced sample: peripheral blood. The origin of the receptors is a woman aged 40 to 49 who had recovered from COVID-19. The CDR3 runs from the conserved cysteine through the conserved F or W. Fields, in order: CDR3 DNA, CDR3 protein, J gene, clone size, D gene, V gene. The D gene is left open where the match is weak. Size tells how often a clone was seen (once, few, many) or the class of an expanded clone, and some rows leave it out.

TGTGCCAGCAGCGTAGAGGGCAGGGTTGGTCAGAATTCACCCCTCCACTTT	CASSVEGRVGQNSPLHF	TRBJ1-6	.	.	TRBV9
TGCGCCAGCAGCTTGGGACAGGGCTCAAGGGAGACCCAGTACTTC	CASSLGQGSRETQYF	TRBJ2-5	.	TRBD1	TRBV5-1
TGTGCCAGCAGACAGGGGGCTGAAGCTTTCTTT	CASRQGAEAFF	TRBJ1-1	.	TRBD1	TRBV12-3/TRBV12-4
TGTGCCAGCATGCCCACGGGGATCAATCAGCCCCAGCATTTT	CASMPTGINQPQHF	TRBJ1-5	few	.	TRBV7-9
TGTGCCAGCAGCGGAGGACATGGGACTCAAGAGACCCAGTACTTC	CASSGGHGTQETQYF	TRBJ2-5	.	.	TRBV9
TGTGCCTGGAGGAGTCTAGCGGTTTACAATGAGCAGTTCTTC	CAWRSLAVYNEQFF	TRBJ2-1	.	TRBD2	TRBV30
TGTGCCTGGAGTGTACTTCCTTACGGGGACACTGAAGCTTTCTTT	CAWSVLPYGDTEAFF	TRBJ1-1	.	.	TRBV30
TGTGCCAGCAGCTGGTCCGGGACAGGGGGCTCTTTCGCTTTC	CASSWSGTGGSFAF	TRBJ2-6	.	TRBD1	TRBV27
TGTGCCAGCAGTGAATATACGACGACAGGGAAAGCTTTCTTT	CASSEYTTTGKAFF	TRBJ1-1	.	TRBD1	TRBV25-1
TGTGCCTGGAGTGTCACAGGAAACATTCAGTACTTC	CAWSVTGNIQYF	TRBJ2-4	.	.	TRBV30
TGTGCCAGCTCACCACAGCGGGAGGGCGGTGAGCAGTTCTTC	CASSPQREGGEQFF	TRBJ2-1	few	TRBD2	TRBV18
TGTGCCACCAGTGATGCAAGCGGATTCGACAATGAGCAGTTCTTC	CATSDASGFDNEQFF	TRBJ2-1	.	.	TRBV24-1
TGTGCCAGCGGCCTTACAGCTTCACCCCTCCACTTT	CASGLTASPLHF	TRBJ1-6	few	.	TRBV7-9
TGTGCCAGCAGCTTAGAGGGCGCTAAAGCTTTCTTT	CASSLEGAKAFF	TRBJ1-1	.	.	TRBV11-2
TGTGCCAGCACCACTGCCGCGAGCTCCTACAATGAGCAGTTCTTC	CASTTAASSYNEQFF	TRBJ2-1	.	.	TRBV27
TGTGCCAGCAGTTACGCTGCTAGCGGGAGCCACGAGCAGTACTTC	CASSYAASGSHEQYF	TRBJ2-7	.	TRBD2	TRBV6-5
TGCGCCAGCAGCCAGGAGGACAGGGTTTACGGCTACACCTTC	CASSQEDRVYGYTF	TRBJ1-2	.	TRBD1	TRBV4-1
TGTGCCAGCCTACCCCCAGGGGGGCAAAGCTACACCTTC	CASLPPGGQSYTF	TRBJ1-2	.	TRBD1	TRBV19
TGTGCCAGCTCACCGCGCAGGGATCAAGCTTTCTTT	CASSPRRDQAFF	TRBJ1-1	.	.	TRBV18
TGTGCCAGCAGTGCGGGATTCAACAATGAGCAGTTCTTC	CASSAGFNNEQFF	TRBJ2-1	few	.	TRBV3-1/TRBV3-2